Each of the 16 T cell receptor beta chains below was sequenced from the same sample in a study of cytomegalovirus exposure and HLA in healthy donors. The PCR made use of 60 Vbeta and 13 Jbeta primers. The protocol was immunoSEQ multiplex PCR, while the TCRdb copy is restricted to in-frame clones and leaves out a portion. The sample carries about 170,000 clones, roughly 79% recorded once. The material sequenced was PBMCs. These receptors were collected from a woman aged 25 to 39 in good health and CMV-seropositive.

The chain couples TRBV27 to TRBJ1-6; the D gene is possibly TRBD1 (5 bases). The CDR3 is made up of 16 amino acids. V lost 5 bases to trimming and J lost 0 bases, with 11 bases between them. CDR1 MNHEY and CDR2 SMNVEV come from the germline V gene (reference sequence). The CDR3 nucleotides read TGTGCCAGCAGTCCCCGACAGCTCTCCTATAATTCACCCCTCCACTTT. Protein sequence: CASSPRQLSYNSPLHF.

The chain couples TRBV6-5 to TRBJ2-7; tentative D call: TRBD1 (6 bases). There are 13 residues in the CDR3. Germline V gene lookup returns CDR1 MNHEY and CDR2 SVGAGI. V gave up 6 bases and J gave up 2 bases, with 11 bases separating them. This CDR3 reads CASRLTGTYEQYF. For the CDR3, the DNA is TGTGCCAGCAGACTGACAGGAACCTACGAGCAGTACTTC.

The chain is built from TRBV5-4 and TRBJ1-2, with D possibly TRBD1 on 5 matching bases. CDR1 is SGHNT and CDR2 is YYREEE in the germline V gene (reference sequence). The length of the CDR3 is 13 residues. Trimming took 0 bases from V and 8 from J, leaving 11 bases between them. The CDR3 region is CASSLDWGGGYTF. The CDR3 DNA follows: TGTGCCAGCAGCTTGGATTGGGGGGGAGGCTACACCTTC.

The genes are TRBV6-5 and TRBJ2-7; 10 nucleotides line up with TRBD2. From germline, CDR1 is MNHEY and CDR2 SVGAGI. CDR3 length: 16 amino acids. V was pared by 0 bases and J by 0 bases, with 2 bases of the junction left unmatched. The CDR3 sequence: CASSYSPSGSSYEQYF. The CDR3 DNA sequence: TGTGCCAGCAGTTACTCCCCTAGCGGGAGCTCCTACGAGCAGTACTTC.

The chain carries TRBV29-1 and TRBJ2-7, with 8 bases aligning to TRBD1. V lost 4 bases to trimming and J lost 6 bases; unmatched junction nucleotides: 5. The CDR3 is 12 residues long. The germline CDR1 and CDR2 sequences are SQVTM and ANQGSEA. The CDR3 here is CSVAGGRFEQYF. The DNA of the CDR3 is TGCAGCGTTGCAGGGGGCCGTTTCGAGCAGTACTTC.

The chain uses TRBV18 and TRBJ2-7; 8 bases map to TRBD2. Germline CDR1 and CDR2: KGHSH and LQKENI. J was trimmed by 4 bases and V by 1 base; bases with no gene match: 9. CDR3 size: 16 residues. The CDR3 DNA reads TGTGCCAGCTCACCACAGGGGACTAGTTCGGTTTACGAGCAGTACTTC. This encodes CASSPQGTSSVYEQYF.

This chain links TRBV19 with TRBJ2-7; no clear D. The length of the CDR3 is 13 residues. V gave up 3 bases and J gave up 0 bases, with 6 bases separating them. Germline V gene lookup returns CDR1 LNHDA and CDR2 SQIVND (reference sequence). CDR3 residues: CASSMSSSYEQYF. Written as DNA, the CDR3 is TGTGCCAGTAGTATGTCCTCCTCCTACGAGCAGTACTTC.

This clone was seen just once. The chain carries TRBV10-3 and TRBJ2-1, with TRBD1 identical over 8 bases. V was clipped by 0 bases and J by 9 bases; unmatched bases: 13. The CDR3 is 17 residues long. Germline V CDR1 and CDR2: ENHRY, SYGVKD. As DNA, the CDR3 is TGTGCCATCAGTGAGTCTTCCGGACAGGGTAATTTTGGTGAGCAGTTCTTC. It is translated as CAISESSGQGNFGEQFF.

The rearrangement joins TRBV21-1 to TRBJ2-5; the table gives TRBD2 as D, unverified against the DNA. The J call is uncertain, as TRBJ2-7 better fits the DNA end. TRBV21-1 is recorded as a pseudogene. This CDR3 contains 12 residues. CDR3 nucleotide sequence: TGTGCCAGCAGCAAAGACCTAAACGAGCAGTACTTC. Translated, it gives CASSKDLNEQYF.

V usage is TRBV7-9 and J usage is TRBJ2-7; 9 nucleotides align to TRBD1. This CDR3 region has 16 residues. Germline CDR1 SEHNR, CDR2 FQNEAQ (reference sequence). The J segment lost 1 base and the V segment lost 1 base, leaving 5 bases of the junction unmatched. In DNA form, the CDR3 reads TGTGCCAGCAGCTTAGTGTCCGGGACAGGGTCCTACGAGCAGTACTTC. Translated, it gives CASSLVSGTGSYEQYF.

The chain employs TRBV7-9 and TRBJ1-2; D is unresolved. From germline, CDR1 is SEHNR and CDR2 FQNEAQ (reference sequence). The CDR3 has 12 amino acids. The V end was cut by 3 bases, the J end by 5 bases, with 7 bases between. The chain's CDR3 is CASSLSGYGYTF. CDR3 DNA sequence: TGTGCCAGCAGCTTGAGCGGTTATGGCTACACCTTC.

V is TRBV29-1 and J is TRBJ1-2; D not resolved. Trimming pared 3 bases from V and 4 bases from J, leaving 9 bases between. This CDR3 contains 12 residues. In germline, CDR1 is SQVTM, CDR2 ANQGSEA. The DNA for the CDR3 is TGCAGCGTTGAGGCGGGGAGCTATGGCTACACCTTC. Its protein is CSVEAGSYGYTF.

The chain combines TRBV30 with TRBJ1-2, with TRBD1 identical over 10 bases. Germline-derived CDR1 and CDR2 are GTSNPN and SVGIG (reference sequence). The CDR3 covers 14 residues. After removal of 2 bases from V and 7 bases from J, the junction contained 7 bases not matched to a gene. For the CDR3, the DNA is TGTGCCTGGAGTTGGGCTGGGACAGGGGCTGGCTACACCTTC. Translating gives CAWSWAGTGAGYTF.

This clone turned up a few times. The CDR3 DNA is TGTGCCAGCAGTCCGACCGGGGTCGGCAATCAGCCCCAGCATTTT. Its protein product is CASSPTGVGNQPQHF. The chain uses TRBV6-4 and TRBJ1-5; D remains ambiguous. V lost 5 bases, J lost 2 bases, and 13 bases lay in between. The CDR3 is 15 amino acids. Looked up from germline, CDR1 is MRHNA and CDR2 is SNTAGT.

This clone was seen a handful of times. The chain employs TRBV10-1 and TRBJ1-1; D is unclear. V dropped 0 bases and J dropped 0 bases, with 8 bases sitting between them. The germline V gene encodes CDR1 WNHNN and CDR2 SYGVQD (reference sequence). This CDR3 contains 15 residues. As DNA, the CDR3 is TGCGCCAGCAGTGAGTCGCCAGATTTGAACACTGAAGCTTTCTTT. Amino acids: CASSESPDLNTEAFF.

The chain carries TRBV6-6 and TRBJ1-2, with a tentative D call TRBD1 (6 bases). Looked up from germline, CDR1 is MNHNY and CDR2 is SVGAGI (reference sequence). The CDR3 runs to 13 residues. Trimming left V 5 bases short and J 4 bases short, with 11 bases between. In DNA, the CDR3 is TGTGCCAGCAGTGCACAGGGCCTCTATGGCTACACCTTC. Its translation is CASSAQGLYGYTF.